Below are 12 T cell receptor beta chains sequenced from a single sample in a study of cytomegalovirus exposure and HLA in healthy donors. PCR amplification relied on 60 Vbeta primers (plus 13 Jbeta primers). Generated by immunoSEQ multiplex PCR, the TCRdb table keeps only in-frame clones and is missing some. The sample holds some 170,000 clones, 70% to 80% seen once. The specimen was PBMCs. The receptor set was obtained from a man aged 18 to 29 in good health and CMV-seropositive.

The chain uses TRBV7-9 and TRBJ2-7, with TRBD1 identical over 12 bases. Per germline, CDR1 SEHNR and CDR2 FQNEAQ (reference sequence). The CDR3 length is 14 residues. Trimming took 1 base from V and 10 from J; bases not matched to a gene: 5. This CDR3 reads CASSLGDRGLGQYF. CDR3 DNA: TGTGCCAGCAGCTTAGGGGACAGGGGGCTAGGACAGTACTTC.

The V and J genes are TRBV11-3 and TRBJ1-1; D ambiguous. Germline values: CDR1 SGHNT, CDR2 YENEEA. Trimming pared 5 bases from V and 1 base from J, leaving 11 bases between. The CDR3 is 14 amino acids. CDR3 DNA sequence: TGTGCCAGCAGCGGAGGTGTGGGGAACACTGAAGCTTTCTTT. Its translation: CASSGGVGNTEAFF.

The rearrangement uses TRBV12-5 and TRBJ2-3, with TRBD2 as a possible D gene (5 bases). The V end was cut by 6 bases, the J end by 4 bases, with 5 bases between. CDR3 length equals 11 residues. Germline CDR1 and CDR2: LGHNT and FRNRAP. The CDR3 DNA reads as TGTGCTAGTGGGGAGGCAGATACGCAGTATTTT. Its protein product is CASGEADTQYF.

This chain connects TRBV4-1 to TRBJ1-2, with TRBD1 matching 9 bases. V was clipped by 1 base and J by 5 bases; unmatched bases: 8. The CDR3 is 16 residues long. CDR1 and CDR2 (germline): MGHRA, YSYEKL. DNA of the CDR3: TGCGCCAGCAGCCAAGTTCCTACAGGGGGCAGGTATGGCTACACCTTC. Its protein is CASSQVPTGGRYGYTF.

The J gene is TRBJ1-2, the V gene TRBV6-6; D is unresolved. CDR3 length equals 14 residues. CDR1 and CDR2 from the germline V gene are MNHNY and SVGAGI (reference sequence). Trimming left V 7 bases short and J 3 bases short, with 15 bases between. CDR3 nucleotides: TGTGCCAGCACTCAACCAGCGAGGGACTATGGCTACACCTTC. It yields the protein CASTQPARDYGYTF.

This clone was detected a few times. The V and J genes are TRBV6-5 and TRBJ1-2, with a possible D match to TRBD1 (5 bases). CDR1 and CDR2 from the germline V gene are MNHEY and SVGAGI. The V and J ends lost 8 bases and 2 bases respectively, with 18 bases between them. The length of the CDR3 is 15 residues. The DNA of the CDR3 is TGTGCCAGCGCCAGGGAGGGGAGTCCCAACTATGGCTACACCTTC. Protein product: CASAREGSPNYGYTF.

CDR3 bases: TGCAGCGTTGGGGACAGGGGGCTTTCTGGAAACACCATATATTTT. Amino acids: CSVGDRGLSGNTIYF. The rearrangement links TRBV29-1 to TRBJ1-3, with TRBD1 identical over 12 bases. The CDR3 contains 15 residues. In germline, CDR1 is SQVTM, CDR2 ANQGSEA. With 4 bases clipped from V and 1 base from J, the junction kept 2 bases outside the gene matches.

The V call is TRBV9, the J call TRBJ2-7, with 10 bases aligning to TRBD2. V shed 3 bases, J shed 5 bases, and the junction held 14 bases outside the gene matches. CDR3 length: 17 amino acids. From germline, CDR1 is SGDLS and CDR2 YYNGEE. CDR3 in DNA: TGTGCCAGCAGCGGGAGGACTAGCGGCCCCTCTCTACACGAGCAGTACTTC. Its protein is CASSGRTSGPSLHEQYF.

This clone was seen once. The chain has TRBV5-1 and TRBJ1-1; 8 bases line up with TRBD1. V shed 2 bases, J shed 2 bases, and the junction held 5 bases outside the gene matches. Per germline, CDR1 SGHRS and CDR2 YFSETQ. This CDR3 contains 15 residues. This CDR3 reads CASSLTDRANTEAFF. For the CDR3, the DNA is TGCGCCAGCAGCTTAACGGACAGGGCTAACACTGAAGCTTTCTTT. The full variable domain, rest sourced from reference TRBV5-1 and TRBJ1-1, is KAGVTQTPRYLIKTRGQQVTLSCSPISGHRSVSWYQQTPGQGLQFLFEYFSETQRNKGNFPGRFSGRQFSNSRSEMNVSTLELGDSALYLCASSLTDRANTEAFFGQGTRLTVV.

On this clone itself: Other DNA sequences in the sample encode the same CDR3. V is TRBV19 and J is TRBJ2-7; 10 bases are shared with TRBD1. From germline, CDR1 is LNHDA and CDR2 SQIVND (reference sequence). The V segment lost 3 bases and the J segment 3 bases; nucleotides outside the gene matches: 2. This CDR3 is built from 14 residues. CDR3 DNA: TGTGCCAGTAGTATTGGGACAGGGGTCTACGAGCAGTACTTC. Translation: CASSIGTGVYEQYF.

The sample holds a few counts of this clone. The V call is TRBV7-3, the J call TRBJ2-1, with 8 bases fitting TRBD2. Germline V gene sequence: CDR1 SGHTA, CDR2 FQGTGA. With V trimmed by 5 bases and J by 2 bases, 8 bases remained unmatched. The CDR3 loop spans 16 amino acids. CDR3 in amino acids: CASSPFSGGTYNEQFF. Here the CDR3 DNA reads TGTGCCAGCAGCCCCTTTTCGGGGGGGACCTACAATGAGCAGTTCTTC.

The chain links TRBV7-7 to TRBJ1-3; 7 bases fit TRBD1. The CDR3 spans 15 residues. Germline V gene sequence: CDR1 SSHAT, CDR2 FNYEAQ (reference sequence). V gave up 0 bases and J gave up 5 bases; unmatched junction bases: 4. CDR3 DNA sequence: TGTGCCAGCAGCTTAGCGTCGGGACAGCGAAACACCATATATTTT. Translated, it gives CASSLASGQRNTIYF.